The 5 T cell receptor beta chains below were found in one sample sequenced in a study of T cell repertoires in cytomegalovirus infection. TCRdb processed the reads anew with MiXCR; each CDR3 protein has one entry. The data show approximately 110,000 distinct CDR3 sequences, around 32% seen once. Their antigens are not known. The specimen comprised CD8+ T cells from cultured PBMCs, sampled from culture after CMV antigen stimulation. The receptors originated from a human donor in good health (CMV status not recorded). Some clones in this sample may be carry-over from other donors' samples.

This clonotype was seen just once. The V gene is TRBV27, the J gene TRBJ2-1; D is perhaps TRBD1 or TRBD2 (5 bases each). Trimming cost V 7 bases and J 6 bases, with 22 bases left between them. This CDR3 is built from 16 residues. Germline CDR1 MNHEY, CDR2 SMNVEV (reference sequence). In DNA form, the CDR3 reads TGTGCCAGCAAGAACGCCGGGACGATCAATCTCAATGAGCAGTTCTTC. This translates into CASKNAGTINLNEQFF.

V usage is TRBV10-3 and J usage is TRBJ2-6; a weak D match, TRBD2 (5 bases). Germline values: CDR1 ENHRY, CDR2 SYGVKD. This CDR3 is built from 14 residues. V lost 5 bases, J lost 0 bases, and 5 bases lay in between. CDR3 DNA: TGTGCCATCAGTAGCGGCTCTGGGGCCAACGTCCTGACTTTC. Its protein product is CAISSGSGANVLTF.

The rearrangement uses TRBV7-6 and TRBJ2-1; 11 positions match TRBD1. Germline assignment: CDR1 SGHVS and CDR2 FNYEAQ. This CDR3 is built from 14 residues. V shed 4 bases and J 7 bases; nucleotides not matched to a gene: 3. The CDR3 region has the DNA TGTGCCAGCAGCTCCGGACAGGGGGCGAATGAGCAGTTCTTC. This encodes CASSSGQGANEQFF. The entire variable domain, with the rest obtained from reference TRBV7-6 and TRBJ2-1, is as follows: GAGVSQSPRYKVTKRGQDVALRCDPISGHVSLYWYRQALGQGPEFLTYFNYEAQQDKSGLPNDRFSAERPEGSISTLTIQRTEQRDSAMYRCASSSGQGANEQFFGPGTRLTVL.

V gene TRBV20-1 combines with J gene TRBJ2-1; a possible D gene is TRBD2 (6 bases). Looked up from germline, CDR1 is DFQATT and CDR2 is SNEGSKA (reference sequence). V was trimmed by 5 bases and J by 0 bases, leaving 11 bases between them. The CDR3 sequence is 14 residues long. Here the CDR3 DNA reads TGCAGTGCTCTCAGCGGGCTCTCCTACAATGAGCAGTTCTTC. Amino acid sequence: CSALSGLSYNEQFF.

The J gene is TRBJ2-2, the V gene TRBV6-5; D is possibly TRBD1 (5 bases). The CDR3 spans 13 residues. The germline V gene has CDR1 MNHEY and CDR2 SVGAGI. The V end was cut by 7 bases, the J end by 4 bases, with 10 bases between. In nucleotides, the CDR3 is TGTGCCAGCAACCCCACAGGCACCGGGGAGCTGTTTTTT. It is translated as CASNPTGTGELFF.